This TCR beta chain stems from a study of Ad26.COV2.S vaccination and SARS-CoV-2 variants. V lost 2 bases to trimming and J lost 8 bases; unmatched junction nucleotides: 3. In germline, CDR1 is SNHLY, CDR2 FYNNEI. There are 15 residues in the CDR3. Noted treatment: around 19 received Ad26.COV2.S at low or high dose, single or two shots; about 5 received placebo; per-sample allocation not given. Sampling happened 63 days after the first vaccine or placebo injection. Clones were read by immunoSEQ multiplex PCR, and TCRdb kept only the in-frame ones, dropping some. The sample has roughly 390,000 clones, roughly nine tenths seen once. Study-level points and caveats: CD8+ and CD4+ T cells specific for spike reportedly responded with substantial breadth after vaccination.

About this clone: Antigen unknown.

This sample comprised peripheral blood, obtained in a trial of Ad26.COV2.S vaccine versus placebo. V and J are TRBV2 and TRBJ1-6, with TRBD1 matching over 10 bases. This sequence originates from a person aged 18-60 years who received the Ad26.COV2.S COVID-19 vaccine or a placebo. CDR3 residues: CASSEQTGGHSPLHF. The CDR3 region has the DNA TGTGCCAGCAGTGAACAGACAGGGGGCCATTCACCCCTCCACTTT.